Listed below are T cell receptor beta chains from one sample, sequenced in a study of T cell responses to AZD1222 COVID-19 vaccine. Clones were read by immunoSEQ multiplex PCR, and TCRdb kept only the in-frame ones, dropping some. The repertoire holds around 180,000 clones, with around 87% as singletons. The source was peripheral blood, collected on day 0 of MenACWY control vaccination. The receptor set was obtained from an adult in good health. Each CDR3 is given with its conserved first and last residue. D genes are given only for firm matches. Size values are once, few and many counts, or a class for expanded clones, and some rows have none.

TRBV11-3	TRBJ2-2	TRBD2	-	CASSLSRGLAGDTGELFF	TGTGCCAGCAGCTTATCCCGAGGACTAGCGGGAGACACCGGGGAGCTGTTTTTT
TRBV7-9	TRBJ2-3	TRBD2	-	CASRPTSGGTDTQYF	TGTGCCAGCAGGCCTACTAGCGGGGGCACAGATACGCAGTATTTT
TRBV5-5	TRBJ2-7	TRBD2	-	CASSLDGGSSYEQYF	TGTGCCAGCAGCTTGGACGGCGGGAGCTCCTACGAGCAGTACTTC
TRBV13	TRBJ1-2	TRBD1	-	CASSSDRVGGYTF	TGTGCCAGCAGCTCCGACAGGGTTGGTGGCTACACCTTC
TRBV2	TRBJ2-5	-	-	CASLRGTQYF	TGTGCCAGCCTGAGAGGGACCCAGTACTTC
TRBV28	TRBJ2-7	-	-	CASSFGRAPYEQYF	TGTGCCAGCAGTTTCGGTAGGGCCCCCTACGAGCAGTACTTC
TRBV30	TRBJ2-7	-	-	CAWSSGSYEQYF	TGTGCCTGGAGTAGCGGCTCCTACGAGCAGTACTTC
TRBV2	TRBJ2-3	-	-	CANSMTDTQYF	TGTGCCAACAGTATGACAGATACGCAGTATTTT
TRBV28	TRBJ1-2	-	-	CASSPREASRNGYTF	TGTGCCAGCAGTCCCCGAGAGGCCAGTCGGAATGGCTACACCTTC
TRBV2	TRBJ2-7	TRBD1	-	CASREQGASYEQYF	TGTGCCAGCAGGGAACAGGGGGCGTCATACGAGCAGTACTTC
TRBV10-2	TRBJ2-2	-	-	CATKGGPNTGELFF	TGCGCCACCAAGGGGGGTCCGAACACCGGGGAGCTGTTTTTT
TRBV7-8	TRBJ1-3	-	-	CASSLGGGRAGNTIYF	TGTGCCAGCAGCTTAGGTGGGGGTCGGGCTGGAAACACCATATATTTT
TRBV6-5	TRBJ2-7	-	-	CASSRNRDIAYEQYF	TGTGCCAGCAGTAGAAACCGGGACATCGCCTACGAGCAGTACTTC
TRBV6-2/TRBV6-3	TRBJ2-1	-	-	CASSYKGPPAHYEQFF	TGTGCCAGCAGTTACAAGGGGCCACCTGCTCATTATGAGCAGTTCTTC
TRBV3-1/TRBV3-2	TRBJ2-1	-	-	CASSQETTLGVAYNEQFF	TGTGCCAGCAGCCAAGAAACGACCCTAGGAGTGGCCTACAATGAGCAGTTCTTC
TRBV11-2	TRBJ2-7	TRBD1	-	CASSSDRGYEQYF	TGTGCCAGCAGCTCCGACAGGGGCTACGAGCAGTACTTC
TRBV12-1	TRBJ2-3	-	-	CASSTGGICTDTQYF	TGTGCCAGCAGCACGGGGGGGATTTGCACAGATACGCAGTATTTT
TRBV29-1	TRBJ2-2	-	few	CSVAFGANTGELFF	TGCAGCGTTGCCTTCGGGGCCAACACCGGGGAGCTGTTTTTT
TRBV19	TRBJ2-1	TRBD2	once	CATRTGTSLYNEQFF	TGTGCCACCCGTACGGGGACTAGCTTGTACAATGAGCAGTTCTTC
TRBV30	TRBJ1-5	-	-	CAWSLGGAGNQPQHF	TGTGCCTGGAGTCTGGGAGGAGCCGGCAATCAGCCCCAGCATTTT
TRBV6-1	TRBJ1-2	-	-	CASSQQGSYGYTF	TGTGCCAGCAGTCAACAGGGTTCCTATGGCTACACCTTC
TRBV28	TRBJ1-4	-	-	CASSLPHTSGNEKLFF	TGTGCCAGCAGTTTACCACACACTTCAGGGAATGAAAAACTGTTTTTT
TRBV7-6	TRBJ2-7	-	-	CASSSIGDEQYF	TGTGCCAGCAGCTCGATAGGGGACGAGCAGTACTTC
TRBV19	TRBJ2-7	-	-	CASSRMWENYEQYF	TGTGCCAGTAGTAGAATGTGGGAAAACTACGAGCAGTACTTC
TRBV27	TRBJ1-6	-	-	CASAERGRGSPLHF	TGTGCCAGTGCGGAGAGGGGTCGGGGTTCACCCCTCCACTTT
TRBV28	TRBJ1-2	-	-	CASTTGGDNYGYTF	TGTGCCAGCACGACAGGAGGGGATAACTATGGCTACACCTTC
TRBV5-3	TRBJ2-3	TRBD2	-	CARKTGAGESTDTQYF	TGTGCCAGAAAGACTGGAGCGGGAGAAAGCACAGATACGCAGTATTTT
TRBV9	TRBJ1-5	-	-	CASSVGGGQPQHF	TGTGCCAGCAGCGTTGGAGGAGGACAGCCCCAGCATTTT
TRBV5-4	TRBJ2-5	-	-	CASSFGRPEQETQYF	TGTGCCAGCAGCTTTGGGCGCCCCGAACAAGAGACCCAGTACTTC
TRBV7-9	TRBJ1-2	-	-	CASSLAVNYGYTF	TGTGCCAGCAGTTTAGCCGTTAACTATGGCTACACCTTC
TRBV7-8	TRBJ1-3	TRBD1	-	CASSLTGATGSATIYF	TGTGCCAGCAGCTTAACGGGCGCGACAGGGTCTGCCACCATATATTTT
TRBV5-5	TRBJ2-7	-	-	CASSLEFNEQYF	TGTGCCAGCAGCTTGGAGTTCAACGAGCAGTACTTC
TRBV15	TRBJ2-7	-	-	CATSTGTRSYEQYF	TGTGCCACCAGCACCGGGACACGTTCCTACGAGCAGTACTTC
TRBV14	TRBJ1-5	-	-	CASSQQRDQPQHF	TGTGCCAGCAGCCAACAGAGGGACCAGCCCCAGCATTTT
TRBV6-5	TRBJ1-1	-	-	CASSYSGALAEAFF	TGTGCCAGCAGTTACTCGGGGGCTCTCGCTGAAGCTTTCTTT
TRBV12-5	TRBJ2-1	-	-	CASGLGQAYGEQFF	TGTGCTAGTGGTTTAGGACAAGCCTATGGGGAGCAGTTCTTC
TRBV28	TRBJ1-1	-	few	CASSLSDRGDTEAFF	TGTGCCAGCAGTTTGTCGGACCGAGGGGACACTGAAGCTTTCTTT
TRBV30	TRBJ1-5	-	-	CAWSVAQLNQPQHF	TGTGCCTGGAGTGTAGCCCAGCTAAATCAGCCCCAGCATTTT
TRBV15	TRBJ2-5	TRBD1	-	CATSRQEPGQGSLYF	TGTGCCACCAGCAGACAGGAACCGGGACAGGGTTCACTGTACTTC
TRBV4-1	TRBJ2-7	-	-	CASSQESSYEQYF	TGCGCCAGCAGCCAAGAAAGCTCCTACGAGCAGTACTTC
TRBV18	TRBJ2-3	-	-	CASSPPHGDTQYF	TGTGCCAGCTCACCACCGCACGGAGATACGCAGTATTTT
TRBV19	TRBJ2-7	-	many	CASSKGVAYEQYF	TGTGCCAGTAGTAAGGGGGTAGCCTACGAGCAGTACTTC
TRBV27	TRBJ2-2	TRBD1	-	CASRRQGVNTGELFF	TGTGCCAGCAGGCGACAGGGGGTTAACACCGGGGAGCTGTTTTTT
TRBV19	TRBJ1-2	TRBD1	few	CASSPRKGQAFYGYTF	TGTGCCAGTAGTCCCAGAAAGGGACAGGCCTTCTATGGCTACACCTTC
TRBV28	TRBJ2-7	-	-	CASSLQGTSYEQYF	TGTGCCAGCAGTTTACAGGGGACCTCCTACGAGCAGTACTTC
TRBV5-4	TRBJ2-7	TRBD1	once	CASSLGDSVYEQYF	TGTGCCAGCAGCTTAGGGGACAGCGTCTACGAGCAGTACTTC